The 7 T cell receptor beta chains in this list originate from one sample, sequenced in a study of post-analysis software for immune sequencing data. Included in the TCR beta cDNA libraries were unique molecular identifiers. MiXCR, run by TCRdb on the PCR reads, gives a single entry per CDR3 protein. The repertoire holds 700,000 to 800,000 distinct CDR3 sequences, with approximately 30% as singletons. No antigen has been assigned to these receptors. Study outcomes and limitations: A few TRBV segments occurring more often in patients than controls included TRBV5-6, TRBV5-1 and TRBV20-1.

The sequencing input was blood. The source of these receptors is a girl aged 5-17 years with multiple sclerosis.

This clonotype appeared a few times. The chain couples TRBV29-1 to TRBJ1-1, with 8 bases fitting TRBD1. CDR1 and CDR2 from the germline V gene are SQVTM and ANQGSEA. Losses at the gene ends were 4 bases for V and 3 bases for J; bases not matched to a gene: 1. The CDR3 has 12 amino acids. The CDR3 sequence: CSVGDRYTEAFF. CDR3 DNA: TGCAGCGTTGGGGACAGGTACACTGAAGCTTTCTTT.

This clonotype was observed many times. CDR3 in amino acids: CASSQFPQSLSEQYF. Here the CDR3 DNA reads TGCGCCAGCAGCCAATTCCCCCAGAGTCTATCCGAGCAGTACTTC. The chain employs TRBV4-3 and TRBJ2-7; D uncertain. The germline V gene has CDR1 LGHNA and CDR2 YSLEER. The CDR3 covers 15 residues. V lost 2 bases to trimming and J lost 6 bases, with 17 bases between them.

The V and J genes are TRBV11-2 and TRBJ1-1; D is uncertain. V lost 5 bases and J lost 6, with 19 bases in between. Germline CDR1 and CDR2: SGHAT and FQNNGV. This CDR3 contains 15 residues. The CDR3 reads CASSLNPRRTAEAFF. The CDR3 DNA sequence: TGTGCCAGCAGCCTGAACCCTAGACGAACCGCTGAAGCTTTCTTT.

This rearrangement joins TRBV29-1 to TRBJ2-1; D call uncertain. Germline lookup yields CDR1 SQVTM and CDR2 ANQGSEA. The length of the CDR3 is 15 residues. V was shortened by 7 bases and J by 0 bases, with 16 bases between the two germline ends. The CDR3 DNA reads TGCAGCGGACTCCCTCCAGGCAGCTCCTACAATGAGCAGTTCTTC. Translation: CSGLPPGSSYNEQFF.

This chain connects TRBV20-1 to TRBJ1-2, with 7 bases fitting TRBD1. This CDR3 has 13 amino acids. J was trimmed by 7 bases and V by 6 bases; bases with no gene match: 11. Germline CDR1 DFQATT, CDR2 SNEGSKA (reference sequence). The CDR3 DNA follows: TGCAGTGCCGAGGCTATACAGGGGTGTGGCTACACCTTC. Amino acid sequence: CSAEAIQGCGYTF.

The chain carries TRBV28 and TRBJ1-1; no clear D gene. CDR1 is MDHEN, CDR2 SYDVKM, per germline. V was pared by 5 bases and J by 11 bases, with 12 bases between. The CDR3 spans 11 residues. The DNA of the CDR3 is TGTGCCAGCAGTCAGACCCTGGGGGCTTTCTTT. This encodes CASSQTLGAFF. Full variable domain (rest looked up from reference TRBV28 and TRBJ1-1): DVKVTQSSRYLVKRTGEKVFLECVQDMDHENMFWYRQDPGLGLRLIYFSYDVKMKEKGDIPEGYSVSREKKERFSLILESASTNQTSMYLCASSQTLGAFFGQGTRLTVV.

CDR3 nucleotides: TGCAGTGCTTCTCGGGGCGGTGTCTACGAGCAGTACTTC. Translated: CSASRGGVYEQYF. The rearrangement links TRBV20-1 to TRBJ2-7; tentatively, D is TRBD1 or TRBD2 (5 bases each). Germline CDR1 and CDR2: DFQATT and SNEGSKA (reference sequence). The length of the CDR3 is 13 residues. V lost 5 bases to trimming and J lost 3 bases, with 14 bases between them.